This TCR beta chain was recorded in a study of T cell repertoires in cytomegalovirus infection. Study conclusions and caveats: Within the response measured ex vivo, HLA-C-restricted CMV-specific TCR beta clonotypes were dominant.

This clonotype occurred once. Its antigen is currently unknown. TCRdb re-derived calls from the reads in MiXCR, one entry per CDR3 protein. The data hold about 570,000 distinct CDR3 sequences, with over 35% observed a single time. The sequencing here drew on cultured PBMCs, taken from culture after CMV antigen stimulation. The source of this sequence is a human donor in good health (CMV status not recorded). Some clones in this sample may be carry-over from other donors' samples.

In DNA, the CDR3 is TGTGCCAGCAGCTTAAATGGAGGGGGCGCTGGGGCCAACGTCCTGACTTTC. This gives the protein CASSLNGGGAGANVLTF. The genes are TRBV11-2 and TRBJ2-6; possibly TRBD1 for D (7 bases). The CDR3 consists of 17 residues. V lost 2 bases and J 2 bases, leaving 13 bases between the germline ends. Germline V lookup: CDR1 SGHAT, CDR2 FQNNGV.